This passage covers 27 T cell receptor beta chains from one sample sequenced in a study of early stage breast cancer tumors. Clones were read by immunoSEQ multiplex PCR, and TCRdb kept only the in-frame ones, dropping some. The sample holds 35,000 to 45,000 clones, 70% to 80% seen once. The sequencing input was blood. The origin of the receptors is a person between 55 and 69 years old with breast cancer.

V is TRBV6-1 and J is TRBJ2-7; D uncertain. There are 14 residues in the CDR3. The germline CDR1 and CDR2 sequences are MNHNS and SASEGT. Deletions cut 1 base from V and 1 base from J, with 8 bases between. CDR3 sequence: CASSEGGSSYEQYF. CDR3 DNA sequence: TGTGCCAGCAGTGAAGGGGGTTCGTCCTACGAGCAGTACTTC.

The CDR3 loop is CASSGGQGQDWPQHF. The DNA of the CDR3 is TGTGCCAGCAGTGGGGGACAGGGTCAAGATTGGCCCCAGCATTTT. The chain couples TRBV25-1 to TRBJ1-5; 9 nucleotides agree with TRBD1. From germline, CDR1 is MGHDK and CDR2 SYGVNS. V gave up 4 bases and J gave up 9 bases; unmatched junction bases: 10. The CDR3 covers 15 residues.

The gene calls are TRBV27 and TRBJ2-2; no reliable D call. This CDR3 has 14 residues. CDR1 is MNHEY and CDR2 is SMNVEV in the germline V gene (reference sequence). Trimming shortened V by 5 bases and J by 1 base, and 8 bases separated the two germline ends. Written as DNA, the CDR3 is TGTGCCAGCAGTGTCGGGCTGAACACCGGGGAGCTGTTTTTT. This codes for CASSVGLNTGELFF.

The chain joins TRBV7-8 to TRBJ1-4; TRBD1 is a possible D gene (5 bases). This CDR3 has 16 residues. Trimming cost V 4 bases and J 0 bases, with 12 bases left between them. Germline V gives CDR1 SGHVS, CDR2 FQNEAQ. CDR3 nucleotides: TGTGCCAGCAGCTCGATGGGGGGGGCAACTAATGAAAAACTGTTTTTT. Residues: CASSSMGGATNEKLFF.

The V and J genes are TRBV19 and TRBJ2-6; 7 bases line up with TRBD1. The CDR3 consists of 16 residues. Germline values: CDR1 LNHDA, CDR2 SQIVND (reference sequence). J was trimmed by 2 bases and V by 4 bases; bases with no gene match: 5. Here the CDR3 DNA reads TGTGCCAGTAGTAGAAAAACAGGGGCTGGGGCCAACGTCCTGACTTTC. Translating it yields CASSRKTGAGANVLTF.

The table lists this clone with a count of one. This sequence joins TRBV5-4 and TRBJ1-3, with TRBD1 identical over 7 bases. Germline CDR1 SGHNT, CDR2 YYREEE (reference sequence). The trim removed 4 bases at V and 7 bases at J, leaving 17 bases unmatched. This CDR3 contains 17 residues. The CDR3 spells CASSTRQGGEVGNTIYF. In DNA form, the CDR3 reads TGTGCCAGCAGCACCCGACAGGGTGGGGAAGTCGGGAACACCATATATTTT.

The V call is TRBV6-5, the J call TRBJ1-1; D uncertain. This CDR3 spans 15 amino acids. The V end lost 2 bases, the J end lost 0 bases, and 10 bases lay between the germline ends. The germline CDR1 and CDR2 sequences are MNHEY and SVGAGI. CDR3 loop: CASSYRAGMNTEAFF. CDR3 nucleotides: TGTGCCAGCAGTTACCGGGCGGGGATGAACACTGAAGCTTTCTTT.

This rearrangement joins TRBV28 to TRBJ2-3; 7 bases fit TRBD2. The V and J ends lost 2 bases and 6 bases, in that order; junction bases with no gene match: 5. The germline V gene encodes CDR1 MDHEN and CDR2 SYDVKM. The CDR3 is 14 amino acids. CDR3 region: CASSLGGVRDTQYF. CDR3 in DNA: TGTGCCAGCAGTTTAGGGGGGGTGAGGGATACGCAGTATTTT.

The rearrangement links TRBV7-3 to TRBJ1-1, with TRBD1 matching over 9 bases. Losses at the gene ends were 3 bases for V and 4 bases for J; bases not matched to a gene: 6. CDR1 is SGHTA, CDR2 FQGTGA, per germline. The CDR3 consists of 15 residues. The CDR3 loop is CASSLNRGRSTEAFF. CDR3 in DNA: TGTGCCAGCAGCTTGAACAGGGGGCGCAGCACTGAAGCTTTCTTT. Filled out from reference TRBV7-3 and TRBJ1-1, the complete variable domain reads GAGVSQTPSNKVTEKGKYVELRCDPISGHTALYWYRQSLGQGPEFLIYFQGTGAADDSGLPNDRFFAVRPEGSVSTLKIQRTERGDSAVYLCASSLNRGRSTEAFFGQGTRLTVV.

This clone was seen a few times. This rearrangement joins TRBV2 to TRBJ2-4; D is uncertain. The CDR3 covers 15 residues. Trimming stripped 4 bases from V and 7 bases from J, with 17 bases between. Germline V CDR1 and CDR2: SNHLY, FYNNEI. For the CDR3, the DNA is TGTGCCAGCAGTGCTTTATGGCTAGATACGAACATTCAGTACTTC. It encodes CASSALWLDTNIQYF.

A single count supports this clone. This chain's CDR3 is CASSQGRALSSYNEQFF. DNA of the CDR3: TGTGCCAGCAGCCAAGGCCGAGCGCTGAGCTCCTACAATGAGCAGTTCTTC. This chain links TRBV4-2 with TRBJ2-1; no definite D call. This CDR3 spans 17 amino acids. The germline CDR1 and CDR2 sequences are LGHNA and YNFKEQ. V lost 1 base, J lost 0 bases, and 13 bases lay in between.

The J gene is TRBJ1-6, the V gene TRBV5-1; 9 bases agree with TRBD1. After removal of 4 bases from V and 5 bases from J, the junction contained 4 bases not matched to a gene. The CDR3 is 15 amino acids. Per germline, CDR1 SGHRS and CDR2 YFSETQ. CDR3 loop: CASSRGTGNNSPLHF. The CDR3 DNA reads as TGCGCCAGCAGCCGAGGGACAGGGAATAATTCACCCCTCCACTTT.

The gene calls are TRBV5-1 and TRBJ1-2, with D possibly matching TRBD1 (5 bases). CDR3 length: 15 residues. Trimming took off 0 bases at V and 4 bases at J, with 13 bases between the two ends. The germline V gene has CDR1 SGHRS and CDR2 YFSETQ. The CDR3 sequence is CASSLGWQGPYGYTF. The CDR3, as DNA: TGCGCCAGCAGCTTGGGATGGCAGGGACCCTATGGCTACACCTTC.

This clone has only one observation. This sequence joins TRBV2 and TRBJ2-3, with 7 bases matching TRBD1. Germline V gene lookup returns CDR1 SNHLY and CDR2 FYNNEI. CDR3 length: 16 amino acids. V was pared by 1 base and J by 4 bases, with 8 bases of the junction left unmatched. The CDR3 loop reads CASSEEQGIGADTQYF. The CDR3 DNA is TGTGCCAGCAGTGAAGAACAGGGGATTGGGGCAGATACGCAGTATTTT. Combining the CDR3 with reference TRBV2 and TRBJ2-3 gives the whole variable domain EPEVTQTPSHQVTQMGQEVILRCVPISNHLYFYWYRQILGQKVEFLVSFYNNEISEKSEIFDDQFSVERPDGSNFTLKIRSTKLEDSAMYFCASSEEQGIGADTQYFGPGTRLTVL.

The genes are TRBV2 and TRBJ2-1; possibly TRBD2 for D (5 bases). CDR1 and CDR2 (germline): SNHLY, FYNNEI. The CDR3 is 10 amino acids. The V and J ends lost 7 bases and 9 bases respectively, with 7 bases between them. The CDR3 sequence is CASNRGEQFF. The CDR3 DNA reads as TGTGCCAGCAATCGGGGTGAGCAGTTCTTC.

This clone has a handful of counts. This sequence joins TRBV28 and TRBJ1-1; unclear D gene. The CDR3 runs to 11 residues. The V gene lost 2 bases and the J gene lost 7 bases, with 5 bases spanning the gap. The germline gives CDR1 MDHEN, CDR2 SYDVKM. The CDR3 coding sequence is TGTGCCAGCAGTTTAGCATATGAAGCTTTCTTT. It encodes CASSLAYEAFF.

The CDR3 region has the DNA TGTGCCAGCTCACCCGAGACAGCTAATTCACCCCTCCACTTT. It yields the protein CASSPETANSPLHF. The V gene is TRBV18, the J gene TRBJ1-6; D might be TRBD1 (5 bases). The CDR3 is 14 residues long. CDR1 KGHSH and CDR2 LQKENI come from the germline V gene. The V gene lost 3 bases and the J gene lost 6 bases, with 9 bases spanning the gap.

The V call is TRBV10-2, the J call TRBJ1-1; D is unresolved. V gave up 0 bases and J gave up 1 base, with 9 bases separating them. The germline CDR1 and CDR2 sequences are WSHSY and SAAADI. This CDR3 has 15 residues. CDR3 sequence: CASSESEYANTEAFF. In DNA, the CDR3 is TGCGCCAGCAGTGAGTCGGAGTACGCGAACACTGAAGCTTTCTTT.

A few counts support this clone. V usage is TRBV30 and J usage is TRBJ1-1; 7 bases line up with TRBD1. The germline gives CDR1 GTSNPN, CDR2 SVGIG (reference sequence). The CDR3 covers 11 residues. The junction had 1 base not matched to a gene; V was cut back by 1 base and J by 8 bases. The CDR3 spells CAWSGTGEAFF. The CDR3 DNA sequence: TGTGCCTGGAGTGGGACAGGAGAAGCTTTCTTT. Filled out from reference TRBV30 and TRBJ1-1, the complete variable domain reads SQTIHQWPATLVQPVGSPLSLECTVEGTSNPNLYWYRQAAGRGLQLLFYSVGIGQISSEVPQNLSASRPQDRQFILSSKKLLLSDSGFYLCAWSGTGEAFFGQGTRLTVV.

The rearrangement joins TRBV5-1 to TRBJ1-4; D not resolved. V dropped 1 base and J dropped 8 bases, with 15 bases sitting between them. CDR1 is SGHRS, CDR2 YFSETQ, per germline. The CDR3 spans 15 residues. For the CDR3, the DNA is TGCGCCAGCAGCTTGTCAGCAGACCCGGGGGAAAAACTGTTTTTT. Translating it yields CASSLSADPGEKLFF.

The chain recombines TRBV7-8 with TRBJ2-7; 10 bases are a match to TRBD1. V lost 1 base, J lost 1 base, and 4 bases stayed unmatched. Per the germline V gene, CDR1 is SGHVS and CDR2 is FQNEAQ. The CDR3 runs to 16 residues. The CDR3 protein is CASSLVGTGESYEQYF. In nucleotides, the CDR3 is TGTGCCAGCAGCTTAGTAGGGACAGGGGAATCCTACGAGCAGTACTTC.

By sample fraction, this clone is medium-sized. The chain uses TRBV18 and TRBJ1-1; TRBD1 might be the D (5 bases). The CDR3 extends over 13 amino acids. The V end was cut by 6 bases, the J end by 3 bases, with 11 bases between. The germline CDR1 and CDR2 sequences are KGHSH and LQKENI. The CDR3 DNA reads TGTGCCAGCTCTCAAGACAGCTACACTGAAGCTTTCTTT. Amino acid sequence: CASSQDSYTEAFF.

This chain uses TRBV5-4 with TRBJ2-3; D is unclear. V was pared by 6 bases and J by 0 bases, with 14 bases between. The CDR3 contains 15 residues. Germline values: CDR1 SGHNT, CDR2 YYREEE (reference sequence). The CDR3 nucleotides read TGTGCCAGCAACATCTTTCATACTAGCACAGATACGCAGTATTTT. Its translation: CASNIFHTSTDTQYF.

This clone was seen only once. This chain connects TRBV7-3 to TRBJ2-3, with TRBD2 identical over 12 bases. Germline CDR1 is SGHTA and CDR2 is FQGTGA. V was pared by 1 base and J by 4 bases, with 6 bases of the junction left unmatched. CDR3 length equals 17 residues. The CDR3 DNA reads TGTGCCAGCAGCTTAAAAAGACTAGCGGGGGTGGCAGATACGCAGTATTTT. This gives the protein CASSLKRLAGVADTQYF.

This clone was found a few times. The CDR3, as DNA: TGTGCCAGCAGCGCGTCGAAGACAGGGGGCATCGAAGCTTTCTTT. Translating it yields CASSASKTGGIEAFF. The chain has TRBV9 and TRBJ1-1; 10 bases fit TRBD1. Germline trimming cut 3 bases from V and 8 bases from J; bases unmatched to any gene: 10. This CDR3 contains 15 residues. Germline V gene data show CDR1 as SGDLS and CDR2 as YYNGEE.

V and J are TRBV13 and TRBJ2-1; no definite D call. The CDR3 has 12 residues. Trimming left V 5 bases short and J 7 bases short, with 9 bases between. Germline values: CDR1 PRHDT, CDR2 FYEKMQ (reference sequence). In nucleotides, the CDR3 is TGTGCCAGCAGCCCCAGTCAAAATGAGCAGTTCTTC. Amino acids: CASSPSQNEQFF.

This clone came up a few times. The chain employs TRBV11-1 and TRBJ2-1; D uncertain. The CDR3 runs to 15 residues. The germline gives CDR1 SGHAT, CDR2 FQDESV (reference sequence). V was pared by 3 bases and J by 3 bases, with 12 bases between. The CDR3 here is CASSFSGRVYNEQFF. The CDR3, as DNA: TGTGCCAGCAGCTTCTCTGGAAGGGTCTACAATGAGCAGTTCTTC. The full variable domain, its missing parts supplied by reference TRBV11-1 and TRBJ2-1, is EAEVAQSPRYKITEKSQAVAFWCDPISGHATLYWYRQILGQGPELLVQFQDESVVDDSQLPKDRFSAERLKGVDSTLKIQPAELGDSAMYLCASSFSGRVYNEQFFGPGTRLTVL.